This TCR beta chain was captured in a study of blood T cell repertoires in COVID-19. Study at large: COVID-19 samples from acute and convalescent phases originated in the United States, Italy and Spain.

Participant reports of clinical history set cohort assignment. The authors' processing: Reference gene primers were amplified, and this amplification served to estimate nucleated cell counts. Sequencing was performed with immunoSEQ multiplex PCR; in TCRdb, only in-frame clones are kept and a portion is missing. V, J and clone size were drawn from that table, and D and trimming were deduced from the DNA. The repertoire consists of hundreds of thousands of clones, with about 84% occurring once and the leading ten covering 3.5% to 5.5%. The sample consisted of PBMCs or T cells enriched from blood (not recorded which). This TCR was sampled from a man between 25 and 39 years old with acute COVID-19.

CDR3 bases: TGTGCCAGCAATTCCAGATCGAACACCGGGGAGCTGTTTTTT. Translating gives CASNSRSNTGELFF. V usage is TRBV2 and J usage is TRBJ2-2; no clear D. V lost 7 bases and J 0 bases, leaving 9 bases between the germline ends. Germline V CDR1 and CDR2: SNHLY, FYNNEI. The CDR3 spans 14 residues.